The clone carrying this T cell receptor (beta chain) was detected a few times. The antigen remains undetermined. This entry comes from a study of T cells in localized non-small cell lung cancer. Study conclusions and caveats: A higher density of T cells in blood coincided with extended overall survival.

CDR3 size: 12 residues. The V segment lost 0 bases and the J segment 12 bases; nucleotides outside the gene matches: 7. Germline CDR1 SQVTM, CDR2 ANQGSEA. Repertoires were generated with immunoSEQ multiplex PCR, while TCRdb's copy carries only in-frame clones and drops some. The data show some 41,000 clones, about 91% seen once. The clonotype was recovered from a woman aged 35-70 years with stage II lung adenocarcinoma. The V gene is TRBV29-1, the J gene TRBJ1-1; 7 bases line up with TRBD1. Here the sequenced sample was PBMCs, taken before any cancer treatment. CDR3 sequence: CSVEDPGQASFF. CDR3 in DNA: TGCAGCGTTGAAGACCCCGGACAGGCATCTTTCTTT.